The sequence of this T cell receptor (beta chain) was determined in a study of shared clonotypes between healthy human individuals. With respect to this clone: As yet, its antigen is unknown.

Broader study findings: When naive CD4 clonotypes were compared across a handful of donors, approximately 5% were shared.

In germline, CDR1 is SGHNT, CDR2 YENEEA. This CDR3 comprises 13 residues. V lost 3 bases to trimming and J lost 2 bases, with 8 bases between them. Only CD45RO-negative cells positively selected for CCR7 counted as naive CD8 cells, so terminally differentiated effector memory CD45RA+ cells were excluded. Clones were sequenced by immunoSEQ multiplex PCR, and TCRdb holds only the in-frame ones, with some missing. The sample holds about 680,000 clones, around 90% seen once. This clonotype originated in a man aged 30 to 39 in good health. The gene calls are TRBV11-3 and TRBJ2-7; D unresolved. Sequenced: naive CD8+ T cells sorted from blood. The CDR3 nucleotides are TGTGCCAGCAGCTTCGGCAGAACCTACGAGCAGTACTTC. Its translation: CASSFGRTYEQYF.